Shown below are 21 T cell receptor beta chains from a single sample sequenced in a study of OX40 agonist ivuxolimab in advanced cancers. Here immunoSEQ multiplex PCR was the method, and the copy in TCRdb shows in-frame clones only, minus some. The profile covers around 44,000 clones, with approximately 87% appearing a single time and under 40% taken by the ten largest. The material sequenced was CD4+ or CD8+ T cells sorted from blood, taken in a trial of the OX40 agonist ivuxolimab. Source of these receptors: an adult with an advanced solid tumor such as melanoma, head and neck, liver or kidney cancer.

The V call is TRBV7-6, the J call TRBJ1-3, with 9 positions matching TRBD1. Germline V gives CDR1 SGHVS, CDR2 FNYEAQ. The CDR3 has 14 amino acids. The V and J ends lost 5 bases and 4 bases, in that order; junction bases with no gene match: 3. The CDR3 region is CASSPTGGGNTIYF. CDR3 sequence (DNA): TGTGCCAGCAGCCCGACAGGGGGAGGAAACACCATATATTTT.

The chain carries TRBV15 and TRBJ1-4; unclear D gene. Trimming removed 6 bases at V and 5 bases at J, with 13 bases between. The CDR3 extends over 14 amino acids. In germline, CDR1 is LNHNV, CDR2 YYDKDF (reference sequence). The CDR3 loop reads CATRDAFGNEKLFF. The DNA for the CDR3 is TGTGCCACCAGGGATGCCTTTGGAAATGAAAAACTGTTTTTT.

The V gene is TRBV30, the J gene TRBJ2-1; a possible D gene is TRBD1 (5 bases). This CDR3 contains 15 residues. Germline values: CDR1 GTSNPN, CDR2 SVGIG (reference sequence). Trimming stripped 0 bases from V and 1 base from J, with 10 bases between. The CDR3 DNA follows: TGTGCCTGGAGTGTAATGGGGCCGTCCTACAATGAGCAGTTCTTC. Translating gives CAWSVMGPSYNEQFF.

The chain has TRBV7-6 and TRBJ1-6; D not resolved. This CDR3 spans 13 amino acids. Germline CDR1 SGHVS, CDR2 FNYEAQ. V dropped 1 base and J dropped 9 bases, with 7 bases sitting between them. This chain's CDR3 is CASSLGGISPLHF. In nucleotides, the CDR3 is TGTGCCAGCAGCTTAGGTGGGATTTCACCCCTCCACTTT. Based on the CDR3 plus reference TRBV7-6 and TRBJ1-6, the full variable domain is GAGVSQSPRYKVTKRGQDVALRCDPISGHVSLYWYRQALGQGPEFLTYFNYEAQQDKSGLPNDRFSAERPEGSISTLTIQRTEQRDSAMYRCASSLGGISPLHFGNGTRLTVT.

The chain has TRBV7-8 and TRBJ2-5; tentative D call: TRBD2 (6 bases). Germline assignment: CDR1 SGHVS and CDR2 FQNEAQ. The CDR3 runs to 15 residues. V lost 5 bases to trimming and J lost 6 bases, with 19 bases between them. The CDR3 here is CASSPRGTPEQTQYF. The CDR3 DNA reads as TGTGCCAGCAGCCCGCGCGGGACCCCCGAACAGACCCAGTACTTC. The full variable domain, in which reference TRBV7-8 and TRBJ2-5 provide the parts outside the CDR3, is GAGVSQSPRYKVAKRGQDVALRCDPISGHVSLFWYQQALGQGPEFLTYFQNEAQLDKSGLPSDRFFAERPEGSVSTLKIQRTQQEDSAVYLCASSPRGTPEQTQYFGPGTRLLVL.

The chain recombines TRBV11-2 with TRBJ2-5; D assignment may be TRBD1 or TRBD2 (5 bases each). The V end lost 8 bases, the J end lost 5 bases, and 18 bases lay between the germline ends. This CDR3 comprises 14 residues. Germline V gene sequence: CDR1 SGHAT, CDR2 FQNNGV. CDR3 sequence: CASSLEGLYETQYF. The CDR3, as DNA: TGTGCCAGCTCCCTCGAGGGGCTTTACGAGACCCAGTACTTC.

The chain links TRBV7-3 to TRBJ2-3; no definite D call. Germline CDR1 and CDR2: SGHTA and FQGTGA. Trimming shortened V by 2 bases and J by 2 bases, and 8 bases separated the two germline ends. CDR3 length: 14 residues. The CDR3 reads CASSLVAFTDTQYF. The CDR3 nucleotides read TGTGCCAGCAGCTTAGTGGCCTTCACAGATACGCAGTATTTT.

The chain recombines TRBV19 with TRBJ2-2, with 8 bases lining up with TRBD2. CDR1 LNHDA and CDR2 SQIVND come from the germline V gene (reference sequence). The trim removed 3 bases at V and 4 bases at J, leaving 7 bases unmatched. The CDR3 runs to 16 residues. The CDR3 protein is CASSIGLAGFTGELFF. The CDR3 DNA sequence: TGTGCCAGTAGTATCGGGCTAGCGGGTTTCACCGGGGAGCTGTTTTTT.

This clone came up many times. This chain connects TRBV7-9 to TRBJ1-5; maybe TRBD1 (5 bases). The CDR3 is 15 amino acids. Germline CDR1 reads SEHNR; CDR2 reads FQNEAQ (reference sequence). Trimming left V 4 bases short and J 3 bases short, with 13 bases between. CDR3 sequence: CASSYLSQDNQPQHF. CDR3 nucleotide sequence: TGTGCCAGCAGCTACCTCTCACAGGACAATCAGCCCCAGCATTTT.

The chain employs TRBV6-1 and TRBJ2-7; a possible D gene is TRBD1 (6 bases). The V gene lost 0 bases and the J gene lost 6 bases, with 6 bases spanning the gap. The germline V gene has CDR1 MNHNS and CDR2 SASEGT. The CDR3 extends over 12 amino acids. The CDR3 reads CASSEAGGEQYF. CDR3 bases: TGTGCCAGCAGTGAAGCAGGGGGCGAGCAGTACTTC.

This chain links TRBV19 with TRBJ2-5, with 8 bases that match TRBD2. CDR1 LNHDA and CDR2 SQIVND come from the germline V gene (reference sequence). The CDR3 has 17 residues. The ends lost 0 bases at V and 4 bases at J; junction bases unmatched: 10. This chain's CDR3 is CASSIDRSGGYGETQYF. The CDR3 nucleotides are TGTGCCAGTAGTATAGATCGCAGCGGGGGCTACGGAGAGACCCAGTACTTC.

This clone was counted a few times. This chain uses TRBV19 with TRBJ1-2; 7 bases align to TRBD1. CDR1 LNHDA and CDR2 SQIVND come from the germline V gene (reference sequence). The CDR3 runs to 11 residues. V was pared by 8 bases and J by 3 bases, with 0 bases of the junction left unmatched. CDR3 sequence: CASGTDYGYTF. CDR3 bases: TGTGCCAGTGGGACAGACTATGGCTACACCTTC.

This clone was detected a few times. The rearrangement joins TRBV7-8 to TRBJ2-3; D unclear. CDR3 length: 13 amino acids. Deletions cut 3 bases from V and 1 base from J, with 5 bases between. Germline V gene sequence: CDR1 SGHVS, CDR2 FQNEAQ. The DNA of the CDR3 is TGTGCCAGCAGCTTCTCTCGCACAGATACGCAGTATTTT. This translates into CASSFSRTDTQYF. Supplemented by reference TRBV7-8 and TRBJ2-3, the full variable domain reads GAGVSQSPRYKVAKRGQDVALRCDPISGHVSLFWYQQALGQGPEFLTYFQNEAQLDKSGLPSDRFFAERPEGSVSTLKIQRTQQEDSAVYLCASSFSRTDTQYFGPGTRLTVL.

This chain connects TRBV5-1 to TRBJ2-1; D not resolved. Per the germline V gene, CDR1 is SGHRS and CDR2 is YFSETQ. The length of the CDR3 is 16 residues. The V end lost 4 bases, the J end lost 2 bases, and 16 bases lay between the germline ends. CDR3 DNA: TGCGCCAGCAGCCGACTCGAGACCGAGCCCTACAATGAGCAGTTCTTC. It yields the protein CASSRLETEPYNEQFF.

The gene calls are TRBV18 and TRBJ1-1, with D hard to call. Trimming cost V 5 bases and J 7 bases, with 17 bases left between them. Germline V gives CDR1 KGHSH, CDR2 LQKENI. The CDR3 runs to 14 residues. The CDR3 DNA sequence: TGTGCCAGCTCAAGCTACCGAGAGGAGGGTGAAGCTTTCTTT. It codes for CASSSYREEGEAFF.

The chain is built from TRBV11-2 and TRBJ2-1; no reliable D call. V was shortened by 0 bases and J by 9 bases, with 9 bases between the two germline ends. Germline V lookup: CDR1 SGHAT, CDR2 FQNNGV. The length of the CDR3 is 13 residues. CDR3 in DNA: TGTGCCAGCAGCTTAGAAATCGGACGTGAGCAGTTCTTC. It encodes CASSLEIGREQFF. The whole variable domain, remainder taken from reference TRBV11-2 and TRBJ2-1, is EAGVAQSPRYKIIEKRQSVAFWCNPISGHATLYWYQQILGQGPKLLIQFQNNGVVDDSQLPKDRFSAERLKGVDSTLKIQPAKLEDSAVYLCASSLEIGREQFFGPGTRLTVL.

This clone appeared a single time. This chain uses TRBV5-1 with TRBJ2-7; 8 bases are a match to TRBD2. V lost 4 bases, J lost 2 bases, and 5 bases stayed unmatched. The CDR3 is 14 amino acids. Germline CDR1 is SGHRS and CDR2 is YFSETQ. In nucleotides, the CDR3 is TGCGCCAGCAGCGTCCTCGGGGGGGCCTACGAGCAGTACTTC. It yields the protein CASSVLGGAYEQYF.

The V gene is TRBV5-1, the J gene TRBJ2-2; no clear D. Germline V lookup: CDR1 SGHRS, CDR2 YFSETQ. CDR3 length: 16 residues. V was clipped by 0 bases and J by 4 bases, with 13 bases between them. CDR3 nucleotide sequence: TGCGCCAGCAGCTTGGCCCCCTCCCCGGGCACCGGGGAGCTGTTTTTT. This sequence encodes CASSLAPSPGTGELFF.

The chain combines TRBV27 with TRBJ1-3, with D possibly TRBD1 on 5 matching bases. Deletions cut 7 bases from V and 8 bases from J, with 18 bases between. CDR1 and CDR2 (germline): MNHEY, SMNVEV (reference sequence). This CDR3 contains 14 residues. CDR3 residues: CASKPSRDRDTIYF. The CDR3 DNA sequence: TGTGCCAGCAAACCCTCCAGGGACCGGGACACCATATATTTT.

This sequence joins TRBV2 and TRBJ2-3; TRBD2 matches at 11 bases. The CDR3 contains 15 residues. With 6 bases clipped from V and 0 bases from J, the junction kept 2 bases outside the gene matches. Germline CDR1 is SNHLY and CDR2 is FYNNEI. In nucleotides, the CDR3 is TGTGCCAGCAGACGACTAGCGGGGAGCACAGATACGCAGTATTTT. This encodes CASRRLAGSTDTQYF.

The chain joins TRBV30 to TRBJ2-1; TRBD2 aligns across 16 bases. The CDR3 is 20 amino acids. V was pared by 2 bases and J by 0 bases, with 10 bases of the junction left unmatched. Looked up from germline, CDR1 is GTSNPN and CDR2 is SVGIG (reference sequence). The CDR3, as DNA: TGTGCCTGGAGTATTCTCCCGGGACTAGCGGGAGGGCCCTCCTACAATGAGCAGTTCTTC. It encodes CAWSILPGLAGGPSYNEQFF.